One T cell receptor (beta chain) is described in this entry. As originally analysed: Estimates of nucleated cell counts were drawn from the amplification of reference gene primers. Libraries were prepared by immunoSEQ multiplex PCR; TCRdb keeps only in-frame clonotypes and omits some of them. D and trimming were read from the DNA, whereas the V and J calls and clone size are those reported in that table. The table has fewer than 250,000 clones, approximately 80% seen once; the top ten hold roughly 4.7%. These data come from a study of blood T cell repertoires in COVID-19. Study at large: Material from acute and convalescent COVID-19 was sourced from the United States, Italy and Spain. The cDNA or gDNA used as material had been derived from T cells, B-cell-depleted T cells, or PBMCs.

V was shortened by 4 bases and J by 5 bases, with 11 bases between the two germline ends. Germline CDR1 is MNHEY and CDR2 is SMNVEV (reference sequence). The CDR3 is made up of 13 amino acids. The origin of this receptor is a woman in her seventies with acute or convalescent COVID-19. Sequences were obtained from peripheral blood. The genes are TRBV27 and TRBJ1-2; D perhaps matches TRBD1 (6 bases). DNA of the CDR3: TGTGCCAGCAGTTCCGAACAGGGTTATGGCTACACCTTC. Translating gives CASSSEQGYGYTF.